What follows is one T cell receptor beta chain and its context. What it binds is unknown. This sample is drawn from a study of blood T cells in healthy people across ages. Study findings and constraints: The study regarded diversity estimates from one million T cells as underestimates.

Extracted total RNA amounted to at least 5.5 micrograms for each sample. A second PCR of 7 to 11 cycles used a sample-barcoded 5' primer and a J-beta primer mix. MiXCR was run by TCRdb on the 5' RACE reads, yielding one entry per CDR3 protein. The profile shows about 1.5 million distinct CDR3 sequences, roughly two fifths of them singletons. V was trimmed by 2 bases and J by 4 bases, leaving 13 bases between them. The CDR3 contains 15 residues. The chain combines TRBV12-3 or TRBV12-4 with TRBJ2-3, with a possible D match to TRBD1 (5 bases). This sequence was found in a woman aged 18 to 35 in good health. The specimen was blood. The CDR3 region has the DNA TGTGCCAGCAGTTTAACCTCCGTGGGGCCAGATACGCAGTATTTT. As protein: CASSLTSVGPDTQYF.